This entry concerns a single T cell receptor beta chain. The antigen is not known. Different DNA sequences within this sample yield the same CDR3. Terminally differentiated effector memory CD45RA+ cells were excluded by CCR7 positive selection of CD45RO-negative cells. The data stem from a study of shared clonotypes between healthy human individuals. Study conclusions and caveats: Among the subsets, naive ones generally showed larger estimated richness than memory ones. Rarefaction revealed incomplete sorted-subset sequencing despite large depth.

Trimming took off 3 bases at V and 7 bases at J, with 11 bases between the two ends. Germline V gives CDR1 SGHDT, CDR2 YYEEEE. The CDR3 has 13 residues. When replicate PCRs were run on sorted subsets, they used approximately 0.2 ug DNA, about 31,000 T cell genomes. Original methodology: ImmunoSEQ supplied junction-only sequences lacking quality scores, so filtering was different. The table came from immunoSEQ multiplex PCR; TCRdb's copy has only in-frame clones and leaves some out. V, J and clone size are taken as reported in that table, and D and trimming were inferred from the DNA itself. Of more than 2 million clones detected, over 85% appear once; the ten largest clones hold around 1.7%.

The clonotype comes from a man between 18 and 35 years old in good health. Some clones in this sample may be carry-over from other donors' samples. The sample consisted of naive CD8+ T cells from PBMCs. The J gene is TRBJ2-1, the V gene TRBV5-6; D is possibly TRBD2 (6 bases). CDR3 coding DNA: TGTGCCAGCAGCTCGGGACTTCCTAATGAGCAGTTCTTC. Amino acids: CASSSGLPNEQFF. The complete variable domain, with remaining parts taken from reference TRBV5-6 and TRBJ2-1, reads DAGVTQSPTHLIKTRGQQVTLRCSPKSGHDTVSWYQQALGQGPQFIFQYYEEEERQRGNFPDRFSGHQFPNYSSELNVNALLLGDSALYLCASSSGLPNEQFFGPGTRLTVL.